The clone carrying this TCR beta chain came up once. The record originates from a study of long-term antiretroviral therapy in people with HIV. immunoSEQ v3.0 was run at survey level. TCRdb's copy holds only in-frame clones and misses some; the assay was immunoSEQ multiplex PCR. The sample carries tens of thousands of clones, 75% to 95% recorded once. This sample comprised unsorted PBMCs, obtained around 5 years after starting antiretroviral therapy. This TCR was recovered from a woman between 40 and 50 years old with HIV.

The CDR3 loop reads CASSQNPGQRYEQYF. The CDR3, as DNA: TGCGCCAGCAGCCAAAATCCGGGACAGAGATACGAGCAGTACTTC. The chain has TRBV4-1 and TRBJ2-7; the match to TRBD1 covers 7 bases. The germline gives CDR1 MGHRA, CDR2 YSYEKL. CDR3 length equals 15 residues. Trimming cost V 2 bases and J 4 bases; bases outside gene matches: 8.